This T cell receptor beta chain came from a study of blood T cells in healthy people across ages (dated by TCRdb to 2013 to 2016). Study-level background: In model experiments, template switching captured about one uniquely barcoded TCR beta cDNA molecule for every two T cells. Using deep sequencing normalized with unique cDNA molecular identifiers, the study measured how TCR beta repertoire diversity changes with age. Donors were grouped into four age groups: young (average 16 years), middle-aged (39), aged (around 60) and long-lived (approximately 78). To avoid experimental bias, donors of different ages were randomly spread across the sequencing lanes. Two additional independent replicas of 1 million unique cDNA reads from the same blood draw were analyzed for two donors (one aged 18 to 30 and one aged 80 or older).

Study-wide findings and limitations: Estimates of total diversity based on one million sequenced T cells were regarded as lower bounds and as underestimates. The percentage of naive T cells measured by flow cytometry correlated strongly with observed TCR beta diversity. Since profiling was done on bulk unsorted PBMCs, naive and antigen-experienced compartments could not be conclusively compared. Because donor CMV infection status was unknown, age-related changes in expanded clonotypes were potentially confounded. As age increased, observed TCR beta diversity per million T cells dropped in a roughly linear way, and a significant reduction was already evident by age 40. Compared with the aged group, the long-lived group had more naive CD4+ T cells, fewer expanded clones and increased TCR diversity, suggesting age selection.

From V the trimming removes 3 bases and from J it removes 6 bases, while the gene matches leave 10 bases of the junction unaccounted for. The CDR3 contains 17 residues, cysteine and phenylalanine counted. The CDR3 DNA has 51 bases and is translated from base 1. Library preparation used 5' RACE. This sample was sequenced with an Illumina HiSeq 2500. A second PCR of roughly 7 to 11 cycles was run with a J-beta primer mix and a sample-barcoded 5' primer. A unique molecular identifier was introduced onto each TCR beta cDNA molecule by a template-switch 5' adaptor carrying 12 random nucleotides. Each sample yielded at least 2.5 million CDR3-containing paired-end reads. First-strand cDNA synthesis was performed from all RNA using the Mint cDNA synthesis kit, with priming by a TRBC-specific oligonucleotide. Following uracil-DNA glycosylase treatment, a first 18-cycle PCR with universal primers M1SS and BC2_uni_R was performed on all cDNA. Regarding the original processing steps: For normalization, 1 million high-quality reads, each with a distinct molecular identifier, were randomly selected from each sample. Instead of being binned into consensus sequences, reads that shared molecular identifiers were thrown out. MiTCR, run with a Q25 quality threshold and the strictest error-elimination algorithm, handled CDR3 identification, clonotype clustering and error correction. A nonparametric unseen species model with Euler transformation was used to estimate a lower bound on total TCR beta diversity. TCRdb reanalyzed the raw reads on its own, using fastp at Q25 for trimming and MiXCR for clone calling, and kept in-frame beta chains. Rows with one shared CDR3 protein collapse into an entry with the most common genes and DNA. The V and J calls and clone size are TCRdb's, not the authors'. Recorded for this sample are approximately 600,000 distinct CDR3 sequences; under 65% of them occurred a single time. Of the sample, 35% to 40% falls within the top ten clones.

The count of this clonotype is one. What antigen it recognizes has not been identified. There are no base qualities to consult, and no much larger clone falls within one base. A single read makes a weak case. The donors were 40 or so Caucasian individuals from Russia, aged 6 to 90 years, who were systemically healthy. Each donor gave approximately 10 milliliters of peripheral blood, collected into EDTA-treated Vacutainer tubes. Ficoll-Paque density-gradient centrifugation was used to isolate PBMCs, with at least 6.5 million per sample. Trizol reagent was used to extract total RNA from PBMCs, with at least 6 micrograms per sample. For every donor, an aliquot of PBMCs went through flow cytometry to measure the percentages of naive CD45RAhigh/CD27high T cells.

The sample consisted of blood. The clonotype originates from a man aged 55 to 70 in good health. The chain is encoded by TRBV12-3 or TRBV12-4 joined to TRBJ2-1, with 11 bases in between that match TRBD2. The nucleotide sequence is given as TGTGCCAGCAGTTTCGTTCTAGCGGGAGGTCGAGGCAATGAGCAGTTCTTC. Its coded protein is CASSFVLAGGRGNEQFF.